One and the same sample provided the 6 T cell receptor beta chains below, sequenced in a study of T-cell memory formation after mild COVID-19. Via MiXCR, TCRdb re-called the 5' RACE reads, giving one row per CDR3 protein. The sample records approximately 260,000 distinct CDR3 sequences, roughly 15% being singletons. Sequenced material: PBMCs or a T cell subset sorted from them (not recorded which). These receptor sequences come from a young man who had mild COVID-19 (a few samples of this study predate the infection). Cell type and time point are not known.

The rearrangement joins TRBV7-9 to TRBJ2-3; the D gene could be TRBD1 or TRBD2 (5 bases each). Germline-derived CDR1 and CDR2 are SEHNR and FQNEAQ (reference sequence). CDR3 length equals 15 residues. Trimming removed 3 bases from V and 2 bases from J, with 12 bases in between. CDR3 in DNA: TGTGCCAGCAGCTTTTGGGACCCACACACAGATACGCAGTATTTT. Amino acid sequence: CASSFWDPHTDTQYF.

Only a few counts were recorded for this clonotype. For the CDR3, the DNA is TGTGCCAGCAGCTTAGAGGCTGAAAAACTGTTTTTT. Translating it yields CASSLEAEKLFF. This rearrangement joins TRBV7-9 to TRBJ1-4, with D unclear. CDR1 is SEHNR and CDR2 is FQNEAQ in the germline V gene (reference sequence). Between the trimmed V and J ends, which lost 1 base and 7 bases, there was a span of 4 bases. The CDR3 runs 12 residues. Full variable domain (rest looked up from reference TRBV7-9 and TRBJ1-4): DTGVSQNPRHKITKRGQNVTFRCDPISEHNRLYWYRQTLGQGPEFLTYFQNEAQLEKSRLLSDRFSAERPKGSFSTLEIQRTEQGDSAMYLCASSLEAEKLFFGSGTQLSVL.

The rearrangement joins TRBV3-1 to TRBJ2-3; no clear D. V dropped 0 bases and J dropped 8 bases, with 9 bases sitting between them. The CDR3 sequence is 13 residues long. Germline V gene sequence: CDR1 LGHDT, CDR2 YNNKEL (reference sequence). The DNA of the CDR3 is TGTGCCAGCAGCCAAGAATTGTGGGGTACGCAGTATTTT. Translating gives CASSQELWGTQYF.

This clonotype has a handful of counts. V is TRBV4-1 and J is TRBJ1-4; no firm D call. This CDR3 comprises 13 residues. V lost 3 bases, J lost 7 bases, and 9 bases lay in between. CDR1 is MGHRA and CDR2 is YSYEKL in the germline V gene. The CDR3 DNA is TGCGCCAGCAGCCATAATGTAGCTGAAAAACTGTTTTTT. It specifies CASSHNVAEKLFF.

The chain has TRBV7-2 and TRBJ2-3; perhaps TRBD1 as D (6 bases). The V end was cut by 8 bases, the J end by 0 bases, with 12 bases between. The CDR3 extends over 14 amino acids. Germline lookup yields CDR1 SGHTA and CDR2 FQGNSA. The CDR3 is CASGNRASTDTQYF. Here the CDR3 DNA reads TGTGCCAGCGGAAACAGGGCGAGCACAGATACGCAGTATTTT.

The sample holds many counts of this clonotype. The chain has TRBV6-2 or TRBV6-3 and TRBJ2-5; tentative D call: TRBD1 (6 bases). In germline, CDR1 is MNHEY, CDR2 SVGEGT. The CDR3 covers 14 residues. V was shortened by 8 bases and J by 5 bases, with 18 bases between the two germline ends. The chain's CDR3 is CASVLQGSGETQYF. Written as DNA, the CDR3 is TGTGCCAGCGTATTACAGGGCTCGGGTGAGACCCAGTACTTC.